This TCR beta chain is from a study of T cell changes during pregnancy in multiple sclerosis. Generated by immunoSEQ multiplex PCR, the TCRdb table keeps only in-frame clones and is missing some. The data contain over 100,000 clones, 92% of them seen just once; the ten biggest clones take up more than 1.5%. With 7 bases clipped from V and 3 bases from J, the junction kept 6 bases outside the gene matches. In germline, CDR1 is SGHRS, CDR2 YFSETQ. The CDR3 contains 14 residues. Source: peripheral blood, taken in the third trimester of pregnancy. V and J are TRBV5-1 and TRBJ2-3, with 9 bases fitting TRBD1. This TCR was recovered from a female donor with multiple sclerosis, enrolled in a pregnancy study. The CDR3 region has the DNA TGCGCCAGCTCCCCGGACAGGGGTACAGATACGCAGTATTTT. This sequence encodes CASSPDRGTDTQYF.